This T cell receptor (beta chain) was profiled in a study of identical twins. TCRdb fed the 5' RACE reads into MiXCR, producing one record per CDR3 protein. Found here are 400,000 to 600,000 distinct CDR3 sequences, 20% to 25% of them singletons; the top ten hold roughly 0.5%. The CDR3 totals 15 residues. V dropped 6 bases and J dropped 10; count of bases not matched to a gene: 12. This clonotype was observed many times. These data were also reused for a study on yellow fever vaccine responses in identical twins.

The sequence came from a woman aged 18-35 years in good health. This chain uses TRBV12-3 or TRBV12-4 with TRBJ1-6; 7 nucleotides line up with TRBD1. Sequenced material: CD4+ T cells sorted from blood. The CDR3 reads CASRSLGTDRSPLHF. CDR3 in DNA: TGTGCCAGCAGATCCCTGGGGACAGACCGCTCACCCCTCCACTTT.